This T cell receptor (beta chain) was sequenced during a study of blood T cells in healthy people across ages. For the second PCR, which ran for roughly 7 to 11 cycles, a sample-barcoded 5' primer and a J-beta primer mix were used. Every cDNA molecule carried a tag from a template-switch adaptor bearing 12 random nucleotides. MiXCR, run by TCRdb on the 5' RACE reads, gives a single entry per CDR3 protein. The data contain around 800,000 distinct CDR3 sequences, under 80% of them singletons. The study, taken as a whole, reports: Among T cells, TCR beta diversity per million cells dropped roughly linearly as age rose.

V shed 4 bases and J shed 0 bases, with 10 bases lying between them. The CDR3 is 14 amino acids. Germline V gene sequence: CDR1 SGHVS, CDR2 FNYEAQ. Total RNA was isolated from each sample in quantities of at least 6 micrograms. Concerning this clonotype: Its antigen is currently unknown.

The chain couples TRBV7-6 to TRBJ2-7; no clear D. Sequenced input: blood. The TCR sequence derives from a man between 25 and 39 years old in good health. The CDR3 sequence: CASSSTDPSYEQYF. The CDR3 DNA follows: TGTGCCAGCAGCTCCACGGACCCCTCCTACGAGCAGTACTTC.